This T cell receptor beta chain derives from a study of blood T cells in healthy people across ages. About the research overall: Per every two T cells, about one barcoded beta molecule was captured by template switching.

Findings and limits, study-wide: Across the age range, TCR beta diversity per million T cells fell in a roughly linear way.

It was approximately 10 milliliters of peripheral blood that were drawn from each donor. This clonotype has just one count. Its antigen is still unknown. Next came a second PCR, run for about 6 to 12 cycles, which used a sample-barcoded 5' primer along with a J-beta primer mix. From each sample, at least 2.5 million paired-end reads containing CDR3 were obtained. Each CDR3 protein is one row after TCRdb ran MiXCR on the 5' RACE reads. The repertoire holds about 1 million distinct CDR3 sequences, with more than 40% as singletons. Per germline, CDR1 MNHEY and CDR2 SVGAGI. This CDR3 comprises 13 residues.

Material: blood. This chain uses TRBV6-5 with TRBJ2-2; D possibly corresponds to TRBD1 (6 bases). The clonotype comes from a woman aged 55-75 years in good health. The DNA for the CDR3 is TGTGCGGGGGCGGATATGAACACCGGGGAGCTGTTTTTT. Protein sequence: CAGADMNTGELFF.